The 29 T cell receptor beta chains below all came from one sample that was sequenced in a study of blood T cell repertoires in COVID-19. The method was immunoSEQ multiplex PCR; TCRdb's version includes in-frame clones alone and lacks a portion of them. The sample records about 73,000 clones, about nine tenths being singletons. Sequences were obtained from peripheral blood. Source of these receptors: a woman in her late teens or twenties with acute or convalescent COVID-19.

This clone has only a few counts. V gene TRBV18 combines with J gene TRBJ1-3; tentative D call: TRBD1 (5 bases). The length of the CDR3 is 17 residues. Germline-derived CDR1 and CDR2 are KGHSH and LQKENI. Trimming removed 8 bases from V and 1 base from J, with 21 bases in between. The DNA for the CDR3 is TGTGCCAGCCAAGGGGCAGGGCTTAGAACGTCTGGAAACACCATATATTTT. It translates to CASQGAGLRTSGNTIYF.

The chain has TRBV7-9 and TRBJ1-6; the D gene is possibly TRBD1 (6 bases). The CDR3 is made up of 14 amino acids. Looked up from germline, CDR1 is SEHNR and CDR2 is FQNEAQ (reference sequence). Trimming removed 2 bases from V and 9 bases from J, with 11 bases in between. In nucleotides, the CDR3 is TGTGCCAGCAGCTTATCAGGGGAGCGTTCACCCCTCCACTTT. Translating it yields CASSLSGERSPLHF. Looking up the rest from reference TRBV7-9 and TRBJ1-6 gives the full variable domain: DTGVSQNPRHKITKRGQNVTFRCDPISEHNRLYWYRQTLGQGPEFLTYFQNEAQLEKSRLLSDRFSAERPKGSFSTLEIQRTEQGDSAMYLCASSLSGERSPLHFGNGTRLTVT.

The CDR3, as DNA: TGCGCCAGCAGCCGCAACAGGGGTGGAGATACGCAGTATTTT. This sequence encodes CASSRNRGGDTQYF. This chain connects TRBV5-1 to TRBJ2-3; TRBD1 aligns across 7 bases. There are 14 residues in the CDR3. CDR1 is SGHRS, CDR2 YFSETQ, per germline. With 4 bases clipped from V and 5 bases from J, the junction kept 7 bases outside the gene matches.

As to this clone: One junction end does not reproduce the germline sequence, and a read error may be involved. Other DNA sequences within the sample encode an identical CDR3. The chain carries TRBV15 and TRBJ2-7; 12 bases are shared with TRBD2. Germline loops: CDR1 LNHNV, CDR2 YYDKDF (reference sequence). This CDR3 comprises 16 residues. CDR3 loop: CATSRALGLAGHEQYF. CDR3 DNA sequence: TGTGCCACCAGCAGAGCCTTGGGACTAGCGGGCCACGAGCAGTATTTC.

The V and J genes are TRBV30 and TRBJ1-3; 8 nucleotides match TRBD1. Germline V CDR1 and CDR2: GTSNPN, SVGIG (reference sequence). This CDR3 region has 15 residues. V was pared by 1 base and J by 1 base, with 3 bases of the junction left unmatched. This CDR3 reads CAWSGDRISGNTIYF. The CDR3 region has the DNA TGTGCCTGGAGTGGGGACAGGATATCTGGAAACACCATATATTTT.

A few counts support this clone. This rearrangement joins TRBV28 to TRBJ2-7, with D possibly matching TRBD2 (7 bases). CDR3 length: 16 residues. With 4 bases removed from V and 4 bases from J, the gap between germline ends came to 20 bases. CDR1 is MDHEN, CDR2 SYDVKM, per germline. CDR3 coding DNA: TGTGCCAGCAGTTCACCCCGTGGGGGGGGCCATTACGAGCAGTACTTC. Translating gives CASSSPRGGGHYEQYF. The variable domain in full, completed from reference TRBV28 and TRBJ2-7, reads DVKVTQSSRYLVKRTGEKVFLECVQDMDHENMFWYRQDPGLGLRLIYFSYDVKMKEKGDIPEGYSVSREKKERFSLILESASTNQTSMYLCASSSPRGGGHYEQYFGPGTRLTVT.

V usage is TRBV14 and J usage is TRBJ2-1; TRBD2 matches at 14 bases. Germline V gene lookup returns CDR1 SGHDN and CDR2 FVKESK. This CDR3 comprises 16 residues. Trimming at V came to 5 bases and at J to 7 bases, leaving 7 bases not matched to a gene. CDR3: CASSRRTSGGMNEQFF. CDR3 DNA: TGTGCCAGCAGCAGGCGGACTAGCGGGGGGATGAATGAGCAGTTCTTC.

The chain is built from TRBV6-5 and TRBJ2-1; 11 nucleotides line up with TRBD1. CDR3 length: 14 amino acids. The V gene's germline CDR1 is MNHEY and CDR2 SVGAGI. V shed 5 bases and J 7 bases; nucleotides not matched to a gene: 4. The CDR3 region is CASSRTGGGNEQFF. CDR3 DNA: TGTGCCAGCAGTCGGACAGGGGGCGGGAATGAGCAGTTCTTC.

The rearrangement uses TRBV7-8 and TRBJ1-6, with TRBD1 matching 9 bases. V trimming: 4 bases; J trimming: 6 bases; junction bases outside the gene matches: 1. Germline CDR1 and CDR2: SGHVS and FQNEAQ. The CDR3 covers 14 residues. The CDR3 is CASSSDRGNSPLHF. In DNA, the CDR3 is TGTGCCAGCAGCTCGGACAGGGGTAATTCACCCCTCCACTTT.

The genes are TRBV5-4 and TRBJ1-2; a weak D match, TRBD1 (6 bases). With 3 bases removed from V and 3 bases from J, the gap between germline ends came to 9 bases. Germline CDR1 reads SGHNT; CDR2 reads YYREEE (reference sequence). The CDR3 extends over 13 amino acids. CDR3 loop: CASSSRQDYGYTF. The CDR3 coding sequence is TGTGCCAGCAGCTCTCGACAGGACTATGGCTACACCTTC.

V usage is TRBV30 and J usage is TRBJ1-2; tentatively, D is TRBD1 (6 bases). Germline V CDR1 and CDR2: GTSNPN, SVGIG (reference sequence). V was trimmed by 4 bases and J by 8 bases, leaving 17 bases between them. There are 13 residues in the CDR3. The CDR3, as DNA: TGTGCCTGGATGAGGAACAGGGAATCCGGCTACACCTTC. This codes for CAWMRNRESGYTF.

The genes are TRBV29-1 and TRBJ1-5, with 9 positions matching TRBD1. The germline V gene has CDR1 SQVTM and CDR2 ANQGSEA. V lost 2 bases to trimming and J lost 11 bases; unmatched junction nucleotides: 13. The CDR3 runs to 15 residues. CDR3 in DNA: TGCAGCGTTGAATTCGTTAGACAGGGGGTTCTGGCCCAGCATTTT. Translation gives CSVEFVRQGVLAQHF.

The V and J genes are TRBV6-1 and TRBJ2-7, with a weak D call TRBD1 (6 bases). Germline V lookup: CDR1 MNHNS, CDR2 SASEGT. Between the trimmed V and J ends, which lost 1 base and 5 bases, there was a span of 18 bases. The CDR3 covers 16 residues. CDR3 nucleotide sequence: TGTGCCAGCAGTGAAGATGACACAGGGAGCGACGACGAGCAGTACTTC. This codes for CASSEDDTGSDDEQYF.

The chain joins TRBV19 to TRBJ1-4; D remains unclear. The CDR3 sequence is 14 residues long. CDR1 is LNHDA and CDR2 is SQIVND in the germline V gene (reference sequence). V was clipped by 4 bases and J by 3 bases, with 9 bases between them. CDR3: CASSTQASNEKLFF. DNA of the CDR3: TGTGCCAGTAGTACCCAGGCGTCTAATGAAAAACTGTTTTTT.

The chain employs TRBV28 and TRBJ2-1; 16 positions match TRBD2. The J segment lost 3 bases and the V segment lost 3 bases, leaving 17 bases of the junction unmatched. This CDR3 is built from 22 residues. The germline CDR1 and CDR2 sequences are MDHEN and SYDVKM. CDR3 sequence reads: CASSFVFGAGTSGGVSYNEQFF. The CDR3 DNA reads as TGTGCCAGCAGTTTCGTCTTTGGGGCCGGGACTAGCGGGGGGGTGAGCTACAATGAGCAGTTCTTC.

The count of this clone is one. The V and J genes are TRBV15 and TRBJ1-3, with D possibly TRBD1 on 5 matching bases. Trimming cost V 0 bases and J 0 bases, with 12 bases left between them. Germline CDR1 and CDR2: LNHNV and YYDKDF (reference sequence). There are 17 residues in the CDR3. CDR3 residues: CATSRDPPGGSGNTIYF. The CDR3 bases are TGTGCCACCAGCAGAGATCCCCCGGGGGGCTCTGGAAACACCATATATTTT.

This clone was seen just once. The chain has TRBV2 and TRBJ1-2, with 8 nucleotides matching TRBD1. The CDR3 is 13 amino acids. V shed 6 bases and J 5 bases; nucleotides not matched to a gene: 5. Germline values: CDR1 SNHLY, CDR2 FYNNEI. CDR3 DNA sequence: TGTGCCAGCAGCGGGACAGGCAATTATGGCTACACCTTC. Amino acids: CASSGTGNYGYTF.

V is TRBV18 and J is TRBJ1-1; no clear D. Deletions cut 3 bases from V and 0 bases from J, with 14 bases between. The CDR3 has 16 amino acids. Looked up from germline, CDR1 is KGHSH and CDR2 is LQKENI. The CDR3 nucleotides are TGTGCCAGCTCACCTGCCTTGCAAAGCATGAACACTGAAGCTTTCTTT. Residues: CASSPALQSMNTEAFF.

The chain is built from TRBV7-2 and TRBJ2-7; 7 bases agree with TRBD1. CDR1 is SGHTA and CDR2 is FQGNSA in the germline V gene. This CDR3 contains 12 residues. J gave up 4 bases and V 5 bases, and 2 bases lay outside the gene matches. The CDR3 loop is CASSMGQYEQYF. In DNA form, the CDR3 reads TGTGCCAGCAGCATGGGACAGTACGAGCAGTACTTC.

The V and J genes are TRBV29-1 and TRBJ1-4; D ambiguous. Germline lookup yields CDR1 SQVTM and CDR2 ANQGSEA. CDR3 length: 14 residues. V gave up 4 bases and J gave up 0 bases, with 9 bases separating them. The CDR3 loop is CSVATVATNEKLFF. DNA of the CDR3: TGCAGCGTTGCTACGGTTGCAACTAATGAAAAACTGTTTTTT.

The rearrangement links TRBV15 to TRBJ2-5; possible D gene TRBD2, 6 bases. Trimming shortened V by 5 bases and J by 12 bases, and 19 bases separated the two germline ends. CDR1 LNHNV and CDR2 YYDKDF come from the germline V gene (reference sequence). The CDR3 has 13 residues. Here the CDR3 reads CATSPSEVGEEYF. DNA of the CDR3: TGTGCCACCAGCCCGAGTGAGGTCGGGGAGGAGTACTTC.

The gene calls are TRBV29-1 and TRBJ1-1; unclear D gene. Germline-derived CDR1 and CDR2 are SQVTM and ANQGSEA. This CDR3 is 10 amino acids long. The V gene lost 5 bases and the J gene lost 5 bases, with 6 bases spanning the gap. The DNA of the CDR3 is TGCAGCGTTTTACGGACTGAAGCTTTCTTT. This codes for CSVLRTEAFF.

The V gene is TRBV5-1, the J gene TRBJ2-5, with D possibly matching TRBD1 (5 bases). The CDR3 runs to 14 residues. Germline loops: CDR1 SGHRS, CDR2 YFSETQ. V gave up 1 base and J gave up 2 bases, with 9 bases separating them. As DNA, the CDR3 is TGCGCCAGCAGCTTGACGTCAGGGCAAGAGACCCAGTACTTC. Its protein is CASSLTSGQETQYF.

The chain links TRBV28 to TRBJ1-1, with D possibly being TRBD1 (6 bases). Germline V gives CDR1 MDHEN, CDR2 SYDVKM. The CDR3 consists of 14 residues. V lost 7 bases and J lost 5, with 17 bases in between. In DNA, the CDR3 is TGTGCCAGCACGGAGGGGGGGTCGGGAACTGAAGCTTTCTTT. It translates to CASTEGGSGTEAFF.

The CDR3 loop reads CASEGAPGTEAFF. CDR3 DNA sequence: TGTGCCAGCGAGGGGGCGCCTGGCACTGAAGCTTTCTTT. V and J are TRBV12-3 or TRBV12-4 and TRBJ1-1; 7 nucleotides match TRBD1. After removal of 8 bases from V and 4 bases from J, the junction contained 7 bases not matched to a gene. This CDR3 spans 13 amino acids.

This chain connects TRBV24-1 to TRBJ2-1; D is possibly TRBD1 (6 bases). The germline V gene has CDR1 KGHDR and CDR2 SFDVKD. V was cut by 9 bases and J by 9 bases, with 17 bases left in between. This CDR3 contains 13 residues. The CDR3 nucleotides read TGTGCCACCTCCCGTACAGGGAAAGGTGAGCAGTTCTTC. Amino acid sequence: CATSRTGKGEQFF.

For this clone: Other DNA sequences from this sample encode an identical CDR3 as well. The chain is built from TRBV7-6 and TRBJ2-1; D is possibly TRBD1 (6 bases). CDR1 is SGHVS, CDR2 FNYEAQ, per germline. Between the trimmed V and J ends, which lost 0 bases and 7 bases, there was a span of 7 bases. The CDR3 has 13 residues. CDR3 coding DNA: TGTGCCAGCAGCTTAGCAGGGGGAAATGAGCAGTTCTTC. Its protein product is CASSLAGGNEQFF.

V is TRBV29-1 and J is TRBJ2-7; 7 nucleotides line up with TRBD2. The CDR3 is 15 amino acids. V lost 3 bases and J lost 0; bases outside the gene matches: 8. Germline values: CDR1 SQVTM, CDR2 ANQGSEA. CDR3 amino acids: CSVDSGGGSSYEQYF. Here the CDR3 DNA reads TGCAGCGTTGACTCCGGCGGGGGTAGCTCCTACGAGCAGTACTTC.

CDR3 coding DNA: TGTGCCAGCAGCTTAGTCCGCGGGAGTGGGGGCCCGGGGGAGACCCAGTACTTC. This codes for CASSLVRGSGGPGETQYF. V is TRBV7-2 and J is TRBJ2-5; TRBD2 is a possible D gene (7 bases). Trimming stripped 1 base from V and 5 bases from J, with 23 bases between. CDR1 and CDR2 (germline): SGHTA, FQGNSA. This CDR3 is 18 amino acids long.